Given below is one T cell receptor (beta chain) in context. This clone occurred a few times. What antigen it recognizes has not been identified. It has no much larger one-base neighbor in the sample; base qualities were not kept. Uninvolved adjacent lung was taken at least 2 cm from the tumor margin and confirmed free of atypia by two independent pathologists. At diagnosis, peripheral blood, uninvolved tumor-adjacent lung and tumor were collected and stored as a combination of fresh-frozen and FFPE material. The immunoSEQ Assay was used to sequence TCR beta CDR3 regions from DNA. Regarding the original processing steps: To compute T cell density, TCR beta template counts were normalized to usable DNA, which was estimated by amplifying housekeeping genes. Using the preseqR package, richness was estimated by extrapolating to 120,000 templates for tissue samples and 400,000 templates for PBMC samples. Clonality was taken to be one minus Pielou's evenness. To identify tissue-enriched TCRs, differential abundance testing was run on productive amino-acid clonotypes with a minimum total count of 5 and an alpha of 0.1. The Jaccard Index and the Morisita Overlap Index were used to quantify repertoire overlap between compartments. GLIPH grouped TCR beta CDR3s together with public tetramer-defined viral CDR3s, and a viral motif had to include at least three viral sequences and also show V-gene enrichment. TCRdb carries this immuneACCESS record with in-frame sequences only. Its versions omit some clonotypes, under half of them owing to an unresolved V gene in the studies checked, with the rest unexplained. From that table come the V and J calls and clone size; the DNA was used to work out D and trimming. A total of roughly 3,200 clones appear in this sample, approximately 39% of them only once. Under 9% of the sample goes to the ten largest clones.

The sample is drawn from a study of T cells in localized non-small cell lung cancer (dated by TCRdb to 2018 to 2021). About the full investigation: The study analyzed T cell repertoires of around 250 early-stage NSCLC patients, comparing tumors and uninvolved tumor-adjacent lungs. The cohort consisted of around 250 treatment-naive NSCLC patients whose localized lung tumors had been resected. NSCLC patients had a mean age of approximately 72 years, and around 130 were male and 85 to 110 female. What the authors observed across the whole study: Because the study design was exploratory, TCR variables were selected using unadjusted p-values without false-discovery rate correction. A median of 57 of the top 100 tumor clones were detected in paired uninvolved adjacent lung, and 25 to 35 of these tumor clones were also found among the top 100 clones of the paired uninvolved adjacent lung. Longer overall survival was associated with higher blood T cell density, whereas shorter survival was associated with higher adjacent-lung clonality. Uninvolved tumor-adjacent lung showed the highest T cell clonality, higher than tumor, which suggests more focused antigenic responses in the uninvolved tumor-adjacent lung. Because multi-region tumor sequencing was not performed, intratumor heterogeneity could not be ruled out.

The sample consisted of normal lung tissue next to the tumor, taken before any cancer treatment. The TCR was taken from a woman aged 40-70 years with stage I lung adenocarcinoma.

The DNA sequence is given as TGTGCCAGCAGTCCGACAGAGAACACTGAAGCTTTCTTT. Its translation reads: CASSPTENTEAFF. The chain couples TRBV9 to TRBJ1-1; the D gene is perhaps TRBD1, on 5 matching bases. Via the germline V gene, CDR1 is SGDLS and CDR2 YYNGEE. From the cysteine through the phenylalanine, the CDR3 covers 13 amino acids. Here the CDR3 DNA is all that survives: 39 bases in frame from base 1. V is pared back by 5 bases and J by 1 base, with 9 bases lying between the germline termini.